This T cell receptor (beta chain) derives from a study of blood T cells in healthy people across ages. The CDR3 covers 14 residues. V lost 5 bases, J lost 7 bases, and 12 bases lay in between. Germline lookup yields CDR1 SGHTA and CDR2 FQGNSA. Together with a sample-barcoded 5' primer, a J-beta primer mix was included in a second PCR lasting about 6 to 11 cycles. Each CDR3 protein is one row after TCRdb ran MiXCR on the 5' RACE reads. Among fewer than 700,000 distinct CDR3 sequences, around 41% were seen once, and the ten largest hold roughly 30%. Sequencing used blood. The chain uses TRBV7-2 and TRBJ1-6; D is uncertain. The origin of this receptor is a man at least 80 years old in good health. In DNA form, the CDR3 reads TGTGCCAGCAGCGAAGACGGTGTAAATTCACCCCTCCACTTT. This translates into CASSEDGVNSPLHF.